This T cell receptor beta chain is from a study of radiotherapy plus CTLA-4 blockade in lung cancer. Study context: There were objective responses in approximately 20% of patients, and approximately 30% had disease control.

Sequenced by immunoSEQ multiplex PCR; TCRdb stores in-frame clones only, minus some. The sample has 23,000 or so clones, about 73% seen once. Focal radiation was given together with CTLA-4 blockade (ipilimumab) to patients with chemo-refractory metastatic non-small-cell lung cancer. V dropped 2 bases and J dropped 1 base, with 21 bases sitting between them. Per germline, CDR1 LNHDA and CDR2 SQIVND (reference sequence). CDR3 length: 18 residues. Notes on this clone: Antigen specificity is unknown.

Study-level results: Early blood T cell clone dynamics reportedly forecast response best, with interferon-beta. Clones derived from tumor TCRs expanded in blood after radiotherapy plus ipilimumab.

This TCR was recovered from a human donor with non-small cell lung cancer who had stable disease on radiotherapy plus ipilimumab. The chain has TRBV19 and TRBJ2-7; D ambiguous. Material: peripheral blood, obtained from a patient treated with radiotherapy plus ipilimumab. This CDR3 is CASSIRANGPGMSYEQYF. CDR3 sequence (DNA): TGTGCCAGTAGTATAAGGGCGAATGGGCCGGGTATGTCCTACGAGCAGTACTTC.